Included here is one T cell receptor (beta chain) sequence, with context. The target antigen is unknown. This entry belongs to a study of monozygotic twins with cystic fibrosis. Overall study findings and caveats: No link emerged between shared CDR3 counts and age, concordance or severity. Co-twins had the most similar V usage for 13 of 16 pairs, J for 8.

Some clones are missing from TCRdb's copy, which holds only in-frame ones; the method was immunoSEQ multiplex PCR. Seen here are 34,000 or so clones, about 92% observed once, and the top ten hold around 0.99%. CDR3 size: 15 residues. Germline V gene lookup returns CDR1 SGHRS and CDR2 YFSETQ. The V gene end was trimmed by 4 bases and the J gene end by 4 bases; junction bases not matched to a gene: 7. Source material: blood. The genes are TRBV5-1 and TRBJ2-7; 11 bases line up with TRBD2. The origin of this receptor is a girl aged 2 to 9 with cystic fibrosis. CDR3: CASSMTSGAKYEQYF. The CDR3 nucleotides read TGCGCCAGCAGCATGACTAGCGGGGCCAAATACGAGCAGTACTTC.